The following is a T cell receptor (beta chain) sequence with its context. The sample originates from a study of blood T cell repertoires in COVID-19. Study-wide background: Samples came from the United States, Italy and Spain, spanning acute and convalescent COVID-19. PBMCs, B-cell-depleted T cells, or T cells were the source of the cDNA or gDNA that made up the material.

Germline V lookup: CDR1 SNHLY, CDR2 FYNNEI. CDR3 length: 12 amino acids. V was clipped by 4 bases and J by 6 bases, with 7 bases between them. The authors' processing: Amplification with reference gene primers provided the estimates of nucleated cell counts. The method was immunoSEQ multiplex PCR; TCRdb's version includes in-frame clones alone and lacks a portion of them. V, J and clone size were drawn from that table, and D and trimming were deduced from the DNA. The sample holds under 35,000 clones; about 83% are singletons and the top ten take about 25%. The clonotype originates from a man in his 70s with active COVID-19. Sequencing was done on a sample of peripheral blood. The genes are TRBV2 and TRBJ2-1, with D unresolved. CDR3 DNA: TGTGCCAGCAGTGTACAGAGCAATGAGCAGTTCTTC. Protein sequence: CASSVQSNEQFF.